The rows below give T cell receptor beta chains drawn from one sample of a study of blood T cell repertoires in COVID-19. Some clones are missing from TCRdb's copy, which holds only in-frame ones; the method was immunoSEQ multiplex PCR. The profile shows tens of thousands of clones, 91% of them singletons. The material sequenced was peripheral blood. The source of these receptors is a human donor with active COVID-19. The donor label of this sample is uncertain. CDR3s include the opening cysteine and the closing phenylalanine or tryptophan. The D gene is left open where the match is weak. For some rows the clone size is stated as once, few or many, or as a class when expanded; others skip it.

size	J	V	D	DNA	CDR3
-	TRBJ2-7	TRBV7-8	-	TGTGCCAGCAGCTTAGGTAGCGGATCCTACGAGCAGTACTTC	CASSLGSGSYEQYF
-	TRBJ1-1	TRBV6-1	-	TGTGCCAGCAGTGAAGATGGGGGCGGAACTGAAGCTTTCTTT	CASSEDGGGTEAFF
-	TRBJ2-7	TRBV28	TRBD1	TGTGCCAGCAGCCAAGGGACAGACGAGCAGTACTTC	CASSQGTDEQYF
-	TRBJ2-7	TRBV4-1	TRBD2	TGCGCCAGCAGCCAAGATTCGGCGGGGGGGATTGAGCAGTACTTC	CASSQDSAGGIEQYF
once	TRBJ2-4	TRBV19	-	TGTGCCAGTAGTTCTCACGGAAACATTCAGTACTTC	CASSSHGNIQYF
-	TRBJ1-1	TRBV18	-	TGTGCCAGCTCTCCCGGGGGTCGGGATGGGAACACTGAAGCTTTCTTT	CASSPGGRDGNTEAFF
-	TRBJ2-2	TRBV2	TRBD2	TGTGCCAGCAAGAGGGGACTAAACACCGGGGAGCTGTTTTTT	CASKRGLNTGELFF
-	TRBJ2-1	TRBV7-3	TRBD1	TGTGCCAGCAGCTTAATACCCGGGACAGGGGTCAATGAGCAGTTCTTC	CASSLIPGTGVNEQFF
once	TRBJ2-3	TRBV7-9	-	TGTGCCAGCAGCTTAATATCGGTCGGGTCGGTGGGGAGGTATTTT	CASSLISVGSVGRYF
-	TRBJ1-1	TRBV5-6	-	TGTGCCAGCAGCTCTCGGGCCAGGCGTTTGAGGGCTGAAGCTTTCTTT	CASSSRARRLRAEAFF
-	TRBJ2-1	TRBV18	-	TGTGCCAGTTACAGGGACCGGAGCTCCTACAATGAGCAGTTCTTC	CASYRDRSSYNEQFF
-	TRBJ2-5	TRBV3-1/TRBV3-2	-	TGTGCCAGCAGCCAACCAACCGGGTCCCAAGAGACCCAGTACTTC	CASSQPTGSQETQYF
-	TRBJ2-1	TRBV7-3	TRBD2	TGTGCCAGCAGCAGGACTAGCGGGGGGTACAATGAGCAGTTCTTC	CASSRTSGGYNEQFF
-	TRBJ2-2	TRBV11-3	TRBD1	TGTGCCAGCAGCTTATCACCGGGACAGGGGTACACCGGGGAGCTGTTTTTT	CASSLSPGQGYTGELFF
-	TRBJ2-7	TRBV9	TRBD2	TGTGCCAGCAGCCCCCGGGTTAGCGGGGGTTACGAGCAGTACTTC	CASSPRVSGGYEQYF
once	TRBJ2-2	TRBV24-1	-	TGTGCCACCAGTGATTTAGGACGGGGATCCGGCACCGGGGAGCTGTTTTTT	CATSDLGRGSGTGELFF
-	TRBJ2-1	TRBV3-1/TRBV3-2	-	TGTGCCAGCAGCCAAGTCACTATTGATGAGCAGTTCTTC	CASSQVTIDEQFF
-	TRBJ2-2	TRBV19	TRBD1	TGTGCCAGTAGTATACTTTTAGGGGGCGCCGCGAACACCAGGGAGCTGTTTTTT	CASSILLGGAANTRELFF
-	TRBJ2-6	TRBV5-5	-	TGTGCCAGCAGCTCCGGCGTGGCAGGAATAGGCTCTGGGGCCAACGTCCTGACTTTC	CASSSGVAGIGSGANVLTF
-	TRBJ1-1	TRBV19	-	TGTGCCAGTAGTTTCGGGGGTTTCGGCCCTAACACTGAAGCTTTCTTT	CASSFGGFGPNTEAFF
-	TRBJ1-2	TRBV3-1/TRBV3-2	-	TGTGCCAGCAGCACTCATCCCGGGTGCGGCACAAGCTACACCTTC	CASSTHPGCGTSYTF
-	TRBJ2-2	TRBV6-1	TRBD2	TGTGCCAGCAGTGAACTAGCGGGGACCACCGGGGAGCTGTTTTTT	CASSELAGTTGELFF
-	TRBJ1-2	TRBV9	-	TGTGCCAGCAACACCGGCGGGGCCTATGGCTACACCTTC	CASNTGGAYGYTF
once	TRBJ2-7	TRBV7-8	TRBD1	TGTGCCAGCAGCAGGGGACAGGTGACATTCTACGAGCAGTACTTC	CASSRGQVTFYEQYF
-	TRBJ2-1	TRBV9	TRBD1	TGTGCCAGCAGCGTCCTGGACAGGCAATACAATGAGCAGTTCTTC	CASSVLDRQYNEQFF
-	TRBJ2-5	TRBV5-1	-	TGCGCCAGCAGCTTGGCCTCGGGGAACCGGGAGACCCAGTACTTC	CASSLASGNRETQYF
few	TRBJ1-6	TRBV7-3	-	TGTGCCAGCAGCTTACTCGGGCGGGATAATTCACCCCTCCACTTT	CASSLLGRDNSPLHF
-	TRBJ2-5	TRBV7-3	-	TGTGCCAGCAGCTTAATCGGGGAAGAGACCCAGTACTTC	CASSLIGEETQYF
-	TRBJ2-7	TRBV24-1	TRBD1	TGTGCCACCATACAGGGGAGTCCCAACGAGCAGTACTTC	CATIQGSPNEQYF
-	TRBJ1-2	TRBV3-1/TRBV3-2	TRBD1	TGTGCCAGCAGGGGGACAGGGGGCAACTATGGCTACACCTTC	CASRGTGGNYGYTF
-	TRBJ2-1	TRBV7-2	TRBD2	TGTGCCAGCAGCCTGGGAGTAGCGGGGGGCACGAACAATGAGCAGTTCTTC	CASSLGVAGGTNNEQFF
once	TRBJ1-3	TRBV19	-	TGTGCCAGTAGTACTGCGACAGACGACTCTGGAAACACCATATATTTT	CASSTATDDSGNTIYF
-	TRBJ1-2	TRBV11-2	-	TGTGCCAGCAGCCCCCTCGGAGGACTCCGCTATGGCTACACCTTC	CASSPLGGLRYGYTF
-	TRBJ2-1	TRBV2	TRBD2	TGTGCCAGCAGCCGAGCGGGGGGTAGGTATGAGCAGTTCTTC	CASSRAGGRYEQFF
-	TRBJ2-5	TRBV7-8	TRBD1	TGTGCCAGCAGCTCGACAGGGTTTGGAGAGACCCAGTACTTC	CASSSTGFGETQYF
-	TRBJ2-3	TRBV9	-	TGTGCCAGCAGCGTAGAGGGAGCCGGGGACACAGATACGCAGTATTTT	CASSVEGAGDTDTQYF
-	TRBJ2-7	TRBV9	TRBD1	TGTGCCAGCAGCGCAACCGGACAGGGGACCTACGAGCAGTACTTC	CASSATGQGTYEQYF
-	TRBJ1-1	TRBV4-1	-	TGCGCCAGCAGCCAAATATTACAGGCCTCAAACACTGAAGCTTTCTTT	CASSQILQASNTEAFF